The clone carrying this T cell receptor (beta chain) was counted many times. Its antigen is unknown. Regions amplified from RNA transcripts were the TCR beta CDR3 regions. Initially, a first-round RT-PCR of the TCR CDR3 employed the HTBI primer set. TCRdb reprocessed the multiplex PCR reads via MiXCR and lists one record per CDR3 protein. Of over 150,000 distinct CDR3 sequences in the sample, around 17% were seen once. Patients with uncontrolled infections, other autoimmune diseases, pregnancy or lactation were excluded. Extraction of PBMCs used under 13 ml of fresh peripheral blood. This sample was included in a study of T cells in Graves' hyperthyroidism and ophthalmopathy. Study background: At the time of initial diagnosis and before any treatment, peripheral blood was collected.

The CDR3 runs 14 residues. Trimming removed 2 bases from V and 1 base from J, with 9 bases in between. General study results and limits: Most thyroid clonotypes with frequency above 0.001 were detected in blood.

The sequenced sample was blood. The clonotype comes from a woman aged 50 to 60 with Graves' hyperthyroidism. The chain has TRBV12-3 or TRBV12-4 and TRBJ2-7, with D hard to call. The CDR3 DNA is TGTGCCAGCAGTTTACAGGACGGGTCCTACGAGCAGTACTTC. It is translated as CASSLQDGSYEQYF.